The rows below give T cell receptor beta chains drawn from one sample of a study of breast tumors, draining lymph nodes, adjacent tissues. TCRdb re-called the multiplex PCR reads through MiXCR, storing one row per CDR3 protein. The sample includes 90,000 to 120,000 distinct CDR3 sequences, 21% seen only once; the top ten take roughly 1.2%. Sequences were obtained from axillary lymph node tissue. The receptors here all came from a female donor with breast cancer. Some clones in this sample may be carry-over from other donors' samples. CDR3s include the opening cysteine and the closing phenylalanine or tryptophan. The order of the fields is V gene, J gene, CDR3 protein.

TRBV12-5	TRBJ1-2	CASGLVLGQHYYGYTF
TRBV12-3/TRBV12-4	TRBJ2-6	CASSRTGTVSSGANVLTF
TRBV7-2	TRBJ2-1	CASRYWGGRDEQFF
TRBV9	TRBJ2-1	CASSVSTGNEQFF
TRBV11-3	TRBJ2-3	CASSSSFIDTQYF
TRBV20-1	TRBJ1-2	CSARGRGVYGYTF
TRBV28	TRBJ1-2	CASSLQASSYGYTF
TRBV20-1	TRBJ2-3	CSAPTSGMDTQYF
TRBV27	TRBJ2-7	CASSFGGWTGVDEQYF
TRBV2	TRBJ2-2	CASSRNDILNTGELFF
TRBV28	TRBJ2-5	CASSSPGTAAWETQYF
TRBV6-1	TRBJ1-2	CASGEGIGPYGYTF
TRBV6-1	TRBJ1-6	CAGSEAPRLRPPLHF
TRBV14	TRBJ1-2	CASSRGQGRGDYTF
TRBV7-9	TRBJ1-2	CASSPPGPPRYGYTF
TRBV9	TRBJ2-2	CASSVGGLNTGELFF
TRBV11-2	TRBJ1-2	CASSTQRQGRGYTF
TRBV9	TRBJ2-1	CASSARGGGYNEQFF
TRBV6-5	TRBJ2-7	CASSRDPGGEQYF
TRBV20-1	TRBJ1-4	CSARSPGLAEKLFF
TRBV5-4	TRBJ2-1	CASSLAGTSGINEQFF
TRBV24-1	TRBJ2-5	CATSDLKFGGRETQYF
TRBV6-6	TRBJ2-5	CASRGVTSGGQETQYF